The sample holds a few counts of the clone carrying this T cell receptor (beta chain). Antigen: not known. Preparation of the TCRbeta library used unique molecular identifiers. TCRdb used MiXCR to reprocess the PCR reads, holding one entry per CDR3 protein. The sample consists of fewer than 1 million distinct CDR3 sequences, roughly 15% of them appearing once. These data belong to a study of T-cell reconstitution after alpha-beta-depleted transplantation in children. Study conclusions and caveats: Newly made T cells mostly supplied T-cell counts and diversity one year after transplant. The study reportedly traced alpha-beta T cells about two months after transplant to several hundred expanded graft clones. Surviving recipient T cells and thymic progenitors underlay high day-60 TCRbeta diversity in some patients.

The receptor was derived from a male patient younger than 18 who had a stem cell transplant for acute lymphoblastic leukemia, so the T cells may come from the graft donor. The sequences come from PBMCs, mostly from graft donor cells, collected 360 days after TCRalphabeta/CD19-depleted stem cell transplant.

The chain's CDR3 is CASSHNSAGQVAAGELFF. The CDR3 region has the DNA TGTGCCAGCAGCCATAACTCAGCAGGACAGGTGGCCGCCGGGGAGCTGTTTTTT. The J gene is TRBJ2-2, the V gene TRBV4-2; TRBD1 aligns across 7 bases. CDR1 LGHNA and CDR2 YNFKEQ come from the germline V gene. Trimming removed 3 bases from V and 6 bases from J; junction bases left unmatched: 16. The CDR3 extends over 18 amino acids.